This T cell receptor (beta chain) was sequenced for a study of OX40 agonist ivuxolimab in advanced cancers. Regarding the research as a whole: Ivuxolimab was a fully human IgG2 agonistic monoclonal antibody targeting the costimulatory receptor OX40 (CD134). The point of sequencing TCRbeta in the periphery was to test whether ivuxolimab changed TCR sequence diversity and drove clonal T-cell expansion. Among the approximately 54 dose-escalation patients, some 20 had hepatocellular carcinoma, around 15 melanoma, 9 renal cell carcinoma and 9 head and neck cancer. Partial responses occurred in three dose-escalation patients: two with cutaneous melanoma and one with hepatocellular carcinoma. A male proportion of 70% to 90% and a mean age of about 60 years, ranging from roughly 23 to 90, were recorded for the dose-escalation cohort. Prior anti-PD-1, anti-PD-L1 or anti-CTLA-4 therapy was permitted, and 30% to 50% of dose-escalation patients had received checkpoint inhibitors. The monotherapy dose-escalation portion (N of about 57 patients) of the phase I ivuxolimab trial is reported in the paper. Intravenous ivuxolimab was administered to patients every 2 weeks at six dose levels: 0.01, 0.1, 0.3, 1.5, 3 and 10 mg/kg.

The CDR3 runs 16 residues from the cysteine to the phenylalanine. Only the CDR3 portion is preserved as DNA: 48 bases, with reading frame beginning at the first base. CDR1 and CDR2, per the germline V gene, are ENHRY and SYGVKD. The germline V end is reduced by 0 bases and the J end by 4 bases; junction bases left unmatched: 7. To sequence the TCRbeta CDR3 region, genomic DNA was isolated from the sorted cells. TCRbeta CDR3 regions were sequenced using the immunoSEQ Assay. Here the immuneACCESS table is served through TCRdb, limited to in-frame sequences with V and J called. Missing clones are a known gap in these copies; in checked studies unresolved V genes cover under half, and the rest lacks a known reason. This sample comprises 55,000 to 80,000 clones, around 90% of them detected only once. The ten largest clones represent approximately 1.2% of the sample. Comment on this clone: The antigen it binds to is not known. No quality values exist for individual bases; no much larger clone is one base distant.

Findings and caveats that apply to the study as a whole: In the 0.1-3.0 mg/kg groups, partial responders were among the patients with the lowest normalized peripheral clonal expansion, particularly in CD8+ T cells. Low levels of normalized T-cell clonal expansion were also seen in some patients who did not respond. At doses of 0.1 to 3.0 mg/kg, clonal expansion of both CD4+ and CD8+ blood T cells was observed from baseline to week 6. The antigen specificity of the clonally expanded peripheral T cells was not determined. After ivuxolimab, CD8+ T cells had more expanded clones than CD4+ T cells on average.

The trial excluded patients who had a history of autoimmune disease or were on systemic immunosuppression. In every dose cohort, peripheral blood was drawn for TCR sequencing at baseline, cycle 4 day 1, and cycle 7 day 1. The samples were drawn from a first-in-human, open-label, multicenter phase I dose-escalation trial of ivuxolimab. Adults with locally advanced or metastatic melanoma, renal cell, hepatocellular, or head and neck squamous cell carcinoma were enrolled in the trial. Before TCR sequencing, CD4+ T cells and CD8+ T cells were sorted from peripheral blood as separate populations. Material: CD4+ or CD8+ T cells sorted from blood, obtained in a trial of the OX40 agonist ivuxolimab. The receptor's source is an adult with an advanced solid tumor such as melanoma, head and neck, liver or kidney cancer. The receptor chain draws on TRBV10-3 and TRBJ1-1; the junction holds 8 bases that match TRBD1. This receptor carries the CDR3 CAISESQGDLGTEAFF. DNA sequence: TGTGCCATCAGTGAGTCACAGGGGGATTTGGGCACTGAAGCTTTCTTT.